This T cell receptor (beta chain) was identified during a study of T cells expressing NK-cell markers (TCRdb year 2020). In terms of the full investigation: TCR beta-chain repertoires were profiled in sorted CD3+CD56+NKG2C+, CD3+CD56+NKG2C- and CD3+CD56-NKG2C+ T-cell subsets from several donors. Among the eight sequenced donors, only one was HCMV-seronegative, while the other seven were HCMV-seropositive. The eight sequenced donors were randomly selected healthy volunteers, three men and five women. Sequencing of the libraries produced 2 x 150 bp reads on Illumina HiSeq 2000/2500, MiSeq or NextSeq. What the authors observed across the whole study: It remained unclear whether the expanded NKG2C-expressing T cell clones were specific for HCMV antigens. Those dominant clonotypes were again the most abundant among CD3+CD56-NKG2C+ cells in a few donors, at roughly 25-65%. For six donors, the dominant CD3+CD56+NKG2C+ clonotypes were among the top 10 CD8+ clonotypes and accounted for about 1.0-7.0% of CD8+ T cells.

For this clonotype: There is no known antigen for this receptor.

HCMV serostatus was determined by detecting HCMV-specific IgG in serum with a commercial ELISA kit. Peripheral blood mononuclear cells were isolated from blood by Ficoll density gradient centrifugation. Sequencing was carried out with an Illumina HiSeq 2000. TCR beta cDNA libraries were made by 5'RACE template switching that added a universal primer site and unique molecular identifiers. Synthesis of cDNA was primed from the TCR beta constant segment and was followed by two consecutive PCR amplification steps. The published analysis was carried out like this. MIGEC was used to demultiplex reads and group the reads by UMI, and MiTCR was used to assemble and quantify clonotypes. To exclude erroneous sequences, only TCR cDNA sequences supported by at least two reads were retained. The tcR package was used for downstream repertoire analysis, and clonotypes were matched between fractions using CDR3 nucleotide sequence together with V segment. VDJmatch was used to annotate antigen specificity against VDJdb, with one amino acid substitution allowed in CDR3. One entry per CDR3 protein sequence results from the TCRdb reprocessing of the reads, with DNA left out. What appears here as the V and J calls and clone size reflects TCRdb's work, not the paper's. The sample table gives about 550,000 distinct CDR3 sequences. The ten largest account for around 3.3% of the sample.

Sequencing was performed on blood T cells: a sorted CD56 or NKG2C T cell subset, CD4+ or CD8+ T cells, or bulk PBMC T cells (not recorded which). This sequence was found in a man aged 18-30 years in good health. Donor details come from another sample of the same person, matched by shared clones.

CDR3 region: CASSWGAGYTF. The chain uses TRBV19 and TRBJ1-2. The CDR3 measures 11 amino acids from cysteine to phenylalanine. The record lacks a DNA sequence. For CDR1 and CDR2, the germline V gene (reference sequence) lists LNHDA and SQIVND.